This T cell receptor (beta chain) was retrieved from a study of circulating and synovial CD4+ cells in juvenile arthritis. Libraries were prepared by immunoSEQ multiplex PCR; TCRdb keeps only in-frame clonotypes and omits some of them. The table has 25,000 to 35,000 clones, over 85% seen once. The length of the CDR3 is 19 residues. Germline-derived CDR1 and CDR2 are MNHEY and SMNVEV (reference sequence). With 5 bases clipped from V and 4 bases from J, the junction kept 16 bases outside the gene matches. Material for sequencing was CD4+ T cells from blood. The chain joins TRBV27 to TRBJ2-2; 10 positions agree with TRBD1. The clonotype was recovered from a human donor with juvenile idiopathic arthritis. CDR3 sequence (DNA): TGTGCCAGCAGTGCCCGACAGGGGGCCAGCGGCAAGAGCACCGGGGAGCTGTTTTTT. Protein sequence: CASSARQGASGKSTGELFF.